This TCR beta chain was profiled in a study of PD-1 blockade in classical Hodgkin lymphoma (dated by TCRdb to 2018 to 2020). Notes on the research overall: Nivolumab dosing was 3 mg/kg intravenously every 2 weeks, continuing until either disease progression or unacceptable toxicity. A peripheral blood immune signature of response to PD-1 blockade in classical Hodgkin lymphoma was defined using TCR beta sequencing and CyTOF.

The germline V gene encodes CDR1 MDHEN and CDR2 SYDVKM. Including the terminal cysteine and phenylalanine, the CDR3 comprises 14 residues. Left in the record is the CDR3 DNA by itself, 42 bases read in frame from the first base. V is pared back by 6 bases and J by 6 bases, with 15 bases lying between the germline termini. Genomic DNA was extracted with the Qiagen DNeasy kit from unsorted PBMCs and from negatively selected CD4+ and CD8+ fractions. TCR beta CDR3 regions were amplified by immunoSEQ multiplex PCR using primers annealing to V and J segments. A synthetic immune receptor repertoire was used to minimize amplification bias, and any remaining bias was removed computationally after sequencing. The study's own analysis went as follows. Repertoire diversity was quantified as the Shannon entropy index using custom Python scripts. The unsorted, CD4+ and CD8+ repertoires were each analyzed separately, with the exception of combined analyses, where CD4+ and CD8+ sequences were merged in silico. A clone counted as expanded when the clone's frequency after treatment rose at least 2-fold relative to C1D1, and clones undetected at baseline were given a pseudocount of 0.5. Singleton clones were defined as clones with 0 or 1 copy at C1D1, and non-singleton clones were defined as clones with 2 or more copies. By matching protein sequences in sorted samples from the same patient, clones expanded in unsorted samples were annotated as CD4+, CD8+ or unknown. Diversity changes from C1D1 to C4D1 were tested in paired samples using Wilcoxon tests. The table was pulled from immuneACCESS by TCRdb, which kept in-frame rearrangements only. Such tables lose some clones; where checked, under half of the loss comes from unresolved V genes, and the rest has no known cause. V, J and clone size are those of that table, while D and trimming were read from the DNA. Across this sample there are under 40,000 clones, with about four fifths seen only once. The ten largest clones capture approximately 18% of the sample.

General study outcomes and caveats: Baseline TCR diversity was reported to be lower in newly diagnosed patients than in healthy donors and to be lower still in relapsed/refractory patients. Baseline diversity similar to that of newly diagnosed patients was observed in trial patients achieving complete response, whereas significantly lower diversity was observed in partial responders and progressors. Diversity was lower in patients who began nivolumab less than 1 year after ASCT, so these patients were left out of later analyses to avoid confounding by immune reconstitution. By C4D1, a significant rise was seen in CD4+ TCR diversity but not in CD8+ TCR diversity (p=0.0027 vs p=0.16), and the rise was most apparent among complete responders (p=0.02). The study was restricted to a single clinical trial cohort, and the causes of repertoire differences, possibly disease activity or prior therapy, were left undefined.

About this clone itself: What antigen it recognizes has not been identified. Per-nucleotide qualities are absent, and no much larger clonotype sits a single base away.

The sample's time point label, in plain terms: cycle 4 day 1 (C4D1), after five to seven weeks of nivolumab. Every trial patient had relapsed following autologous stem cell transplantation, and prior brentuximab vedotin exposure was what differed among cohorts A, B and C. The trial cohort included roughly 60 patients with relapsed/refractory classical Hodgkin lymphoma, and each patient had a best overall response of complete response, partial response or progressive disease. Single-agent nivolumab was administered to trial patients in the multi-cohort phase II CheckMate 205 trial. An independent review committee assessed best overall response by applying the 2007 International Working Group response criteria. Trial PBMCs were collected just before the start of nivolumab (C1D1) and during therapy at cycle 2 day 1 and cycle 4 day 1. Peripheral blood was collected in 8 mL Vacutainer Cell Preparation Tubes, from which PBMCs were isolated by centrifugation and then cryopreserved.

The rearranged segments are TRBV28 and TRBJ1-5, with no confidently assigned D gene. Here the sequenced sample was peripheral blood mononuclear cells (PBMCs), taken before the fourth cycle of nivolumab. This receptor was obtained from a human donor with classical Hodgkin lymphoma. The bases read TGTGCCAGCAGGCACACCTCCGGAAGTCAGCCCCAGCATTTT. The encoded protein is CASRHTSGSQPQHF.